These 10 T cell receptor beta chains were all obtained from the same sample, sequenced in a study of shared clonotypes between healthy human individuals. Assay used: immunoSEQ multiplex PCR; TCRdb lists only in-frame clones, some missing. Here the sample spans 2 million to 2.5 million clones, around 95% being singletons. Sequences were obtained from naive CD4+ T cells sorted from blood. Subset: CD45RA+ positively selected. The receptors derive from a man younger than 30 in good health.

V is TRBV11-2 and J is TRBJ1-2; no definite D call. Germline CDR1 and CDR2: SGHAT and FQNNGV. This CDR3 has 15 residues. The V end was cut by 2 bases, the J end by 1 base, with 11 bases between. CDR3 sequence: CASSLLRRLNYGYTF. The CDR3 DNA sequence: TGTGCCAGCAGCTTATTGCGTAGGCTTAACTATGGCTACACCTTC.

The rearrangement uses TRBV7-9 and TRBJ2-5; D gene uncertain. Trimming left V 4 bases short and J 8 bases short, with 11 bases between. Looked up from germline, CDR1 is SEHNR and CDR2 is FQNEAQ (reference sequence). The CDR3 has 12 amino acids. The CDR3 DNA reads TGTGCCAGCAGCTCAGAGAGGAGAACCCAGTACTTC. Its translation is CASSSERRTQYF. Together with reference TRBV7-9 and TRBJ2-5, the CDR3 gives the full variable domain: DTGVSQNPRHKITKRGQNVTFRCDPISEHNRLYWYRQTLGQGPEFLTYFQNEAQLEKSRLLSDRFSAERPKGSFSTLEIQRTEQGDSAMYLCASSSERRTQYFGPGTRLLVL.

The sample holds one count of this clone. The chain joins TRBV5-6 to TRBJ2-1; either TRBD1 or TRBD2 may fit D (5 bases each). V was shortened by 4 bases and J by 5 bases, with 16 bases between the two germline ends. This CDR3 spans 15 amino acids. Germline V gene lookup returns CDR1 SGHDT and CDR2 YYEEEE. CDR3 coding DNA: TGTGCCAGCAGCGGAGCCGGGACCCACGACAATGAGCAGTTCTTC. Its protein is CASSGAGTHDNEQFF.

This clone showed up just once. This rearrangement joins TRBV5-6 to TRBJ2-3, with 11 bases aligning to TRBD2. V dropped 4 bases and J dropped 2; count of bases not matched to a gene: 9. Germline CDR1 reads SGHDT; CDR2 reads YYEEEE. CDR3 length: 17 residues. The chain's CDR3 is CASSEERGLAATDTQYF. The CDR3 nucleotides are TGTGCCAGCAGCGAGGAACGGGGACTAGCGGCCACAGATACGCAGTATTTT.

The rearrangement uses TRBV29-1 and TRBJ2-7; D may be TRBD1 (6 bases). Germline-derived CDR1 and CDR2 are SQVTM and ANQGSEA. This CDR3 has 15 amino acids. V lost 5 bases to trimming and J lost 0 bases, with 17 bases between them. Here the CDR3 reads CSVTPGDTLSYEQYF. In nucleotides, the CDR3 is TGCAGCGTTACCCCTGGGGACACTCTCTCCTACGAGCAGTACTTC.

The chain has TRBV4-3 and TRBJ2-6, with a possible D match to TRBD1 (6 bases). The CDR3 totals 19 residues. Germline V lookup: CDR1 LGHNA, CDR2 YSLEER. V gave up 1 base and J gave up 2 bases, with 18 bases separating them. The CDR3 loop reads CASSQGPGVFLPGANVLTF. In DNA, the CDR3 is TGCGCCAGCAGCCAAGGCCCAGGGGTATTCCTCCCTGGGGCCAACGTCCTGACTTTC.

This clone was observed a single time. The J gene is TRBJ1-5, the V gene TRBV6-1, with D hard to call. This CDR3 contains 19 residues. Germline V gene sequence: CDR1 MNHNS, CDR2 SASEGT. Trimming took 0 bases from V and 0 from J, leaving 18 bases between them. The CDR3 DNA is TGTGCCAGCAGTGAAGCGTTTCAAAGGGTCCATTATAGCAATCAGCCCCAGCATTTT. This gives the protein CASSEAFQRVHYSNQPQHF.

This clone was detected once. V and J are TRBV28 and TRBJ1-1; maybe TRBD1 (6 bases). The germline V gene has CDR1 MDHEN and CDR2 SYDVKM. Trimming removed 5 bases at V and 1 base at J, with 14 bases between. The CDR3 consists of 15 residues. CDR3 sequence (DNA): TGTGCCAGCAGTACGGGGGCGACAGGGAACACTGAAGCTTTCTTT. The encoded protein is CASSTGATGNTEAFF.

The chain links TRBV7-9 to TRBJ2-5; D might be TRBD1 or TRBD2, each matching 6 bases. The CDR3 runs 15 residues. V lost 5 bases, J lost 2 bases, and 15 bases lay in between. The germline V gene encodes CDR1 SEHNR and CDR2 FQNEAQ (reference sequence). The CDR3 nucleotides read TGTGCCAGCAGCAGGGGGGTACAGGCTCAAGAGACCCAGTACTTC. It translates to CASSRGVQAQETQYF.

The chain joins TRBV30 to TRBJ2-4; maybe TRBD2 (6 bases). Germline lookup yields CDR1 GTSNPN and CDR2 SVGIG (reference sequence). V shed 7 bases and J shed 3 bases, with 13 bases lying between them. This CDR3 is built from 13 residues. The CDR3 sequence: CASEGGGKNIQYF. Here the CDR3 DNA reads TGTGCCTCTGAGGGAGGTGGCAAAAACATTCAGTACTTC.